The clone carrying this T cell receptor beta chain was recorded a few times. These data belong to a study of blood T cell repertoires in COVID-19. Original methodology: By means of reference gene primer amplification, nucleated cell counts were estimated. Assay: immunoSEQ multiplex PCR; the TCRdb copy retains only in-frame clones and omits some. V, J and clone size were drawn from that table, and D and trimming were deduced from the DNA. The sample gives fewer than 85,000 clones, approximately 90% of which show up once; roughly 9.1% is in the top ten. Germline-derived CDR1 and CDR2 are MDHEN and SYDVKM. The V end lost 3 bases, the J end lost 11 bases, and 11 bases lay between the germline ends. The CDR3 spans 12 residues.

V is TRBV28 and J is TRBJ1-5; D is unresolved. The TCR comes from a human donor in a cohort sampled during active COVID-19. Material for sequencing was peripheral blood. CDR3 in amino acids: CASSFPGGTQHF. The DNA for the CDR3 is TGTGCCAGCAGTTTCCCCGGTGGTACCCAGCATTTT. Supplemented by reference TRBV28 and TRBJ1-5, the full variable domain reads DVKVTQSSRYLVKRTGEKVFLECVQDMDHENMFWYRQDPGLGLRLIYFSYDVKMKEKGDIPEGYSVSREKKERFSLILESASTNQTSMYLCASSFPGGTQHFGDGTRLSIL.